Listed below are T cell receptor beta chains from one sample, sequenced in a study of blood T cell repertoires in COVID-19. Assay used: immunoSEQ multiplex PCR; TCRdb lists only in-frame clones, some missing. Of around 72,000 clones listed, around 82% are singletons. The sample consisted of peripheral blood. The source is a woman in her sixties or seventies with acute or convalescent COVID-19. The conserved cysteine and the conserved F or W are not part of the CDR3 here.

j_call: TRBJ2-1; v_call: TRBV7-2; cdr3_aa: ASSLGVGRNYNEQF
j_call: TRBJ2-7; v_call: TRBV18; cdr3_aa: ASSPREGGQKYEQY
j_call: TRBJ1-1; v_call: TRBV19; cdr3_aa: ASTITGGTEAF
j_call: TRBJ1-3; v_call: TRBV3-1/TRBV3-2; cdr3_aa: ASSQPLEGDTIY
j_call: TRBJ2-1; v_call: TRBV7-9; cdr3_aa: ASSSQGDDEQF
j_call: TRBJ2-5; v_call: TRBV13; cdr3_aa: ASSLGRQGETQY
j_call: TRBJ2-1; v_call: TRBV19; cdr3_aa: ASSSPPAALDNEQF
j_call: TRBJ1-5; v_call: TRBV9; cdr3_aa: ASSVQNNQPQH
j_call: TRBJ2-7; v_call: TRBV24-1; cdr3_aa: ATSDSGSYEQY
j_call: TRBJ1-6; v_call: TRBV30; cdr3_aa: AYTTGGSYNSPLH
j_call: TRBJ1-2; v_call: TRBV18; cdr3_aa: ASQGAGTGEVEGYGYT
j_call: TRBJ1-4; v_call: TRBV6-5; cdr3_aa: ASSPVSTNEKLF
j_call: TRBJ2-1; v_call: TRBV9; cdr3_aa: ASSVVEGGPPYNEQF
j_call: TRBJ1-5; v_call: TRBV19; cdr3_aa: ASSIDGGLNQPQH
j_call: TRBJ1-2; v_call: TRBV6-6; cdr3_aa: ASTSRGREYGYT
j_call: TRBJ1-2; v_call: TRBV6-5; cdr3_aa: ASSYTGQGADYGYT
j_call: TRBJ2-1; v_call: TRBV3-1/TRBV3-2; cdr3_aa: ASSQDLRGYNEQF
j_call: TRBJ1-1; v_call: TRBV18; cdr3_aa: ASSPPSAGLSEAF
j_call: TRBJ2-7; v_call: TRBV4-1; cdr3_aa: ASSQEFLAGYEQY